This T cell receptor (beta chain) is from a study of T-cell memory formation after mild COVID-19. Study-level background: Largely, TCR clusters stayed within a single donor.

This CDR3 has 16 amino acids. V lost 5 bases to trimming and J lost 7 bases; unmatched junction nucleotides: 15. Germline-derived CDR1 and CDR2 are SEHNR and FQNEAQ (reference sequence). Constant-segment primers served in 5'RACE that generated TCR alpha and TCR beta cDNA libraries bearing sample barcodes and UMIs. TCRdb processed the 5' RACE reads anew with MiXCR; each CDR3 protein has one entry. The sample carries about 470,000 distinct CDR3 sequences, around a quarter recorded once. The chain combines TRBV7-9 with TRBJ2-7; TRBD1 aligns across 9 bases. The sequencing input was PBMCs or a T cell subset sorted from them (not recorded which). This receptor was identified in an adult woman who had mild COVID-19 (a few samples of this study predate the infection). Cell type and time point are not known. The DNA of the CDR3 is TGTGCCAGCAGCACTCGACAGGGGGGTACTTCTGGGGAGCAGTACTTC. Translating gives CASSTRQGGTSGEQYF.